The present TCR beta chain was sequenced within a study of blood T cell repertoires in COVID-19. Study processing details: Reference gene primer amplification yielded estimated nucleated cell counts. The protocol was immunoSEQ multiplex PCR, while the TCRdb copy is restricted to in-frame clones and leaves out a portion. That table furnishes V, J and clone size, whereas the DNA furnished D and trimming. The table lists about 480,000 clones, around 90% of them singletons. CDR1 and CDR2 (germline): KGHSH, LQKENI. Trimming cost V 5 bases and J 9 bases; bases outside gene matches: 5. This CDR3 region has 15 residues.

The sample taken for sequencing was PBMCs or T cells enriched from blood (not recorded which). The receptor comes from a woman younger than 35 with acute COVID-19. The J gene is TRBJ1-6, the V gene TRBV18, with 12 bases fitting TRBD1. CDR3: CASSWDRGQTSPLHF. The CDR3 DNA reads as TGTGCCAGCTCATGGGACAGGGGGCAGACTTCACCCCTCCACTTT.